A single sample gave rise to the 23 T cell receptor beta chains below, sequenced in a study of cytomegalovirus exposure and HLA in healthy donors. PCR amplification relied on 60 Vbeta primers (plus 13 Jbeta primers). Clones were sequenced by immunoSEQ multiplex PCR, and TCRdb holds only the in-frame ones, with some missing. The top ten hold 0.4% to 0.55% of the sample, which has about 140,000 clones, 70% to 90% seen once. The sample taken for sequencing was PBMCs. The receptors were sampled from a woman in her 40s in good health and CMV-seronegative.

The chain employs TRBV27 and TRBJ2-7; unclear D gene. CDR1 MNHEY and CDR2 SMNVEV come from the germline V gene (reference sequence). The ends were cut back, 5 bases at V and 3 bases at J, with 11 bases in the middle. The CDR3 contains 13 residues. This CDR3 is CASSPKAYYEQYF. The CDR3, as DNA: TGTGCCAGCAGTCCCAAAGCGTACTACGAGCAGTACTTC.

About this clone: A junction boundary mismatches the germline segment, possibly from a read error. The chain recombines TRBV7-9 with TRBJ1-3, with 7 positions matching TRBD1. Germline V gives CDR1 SEHNR, CDR2 FQNEAQ (reference sequence). The CDR3 sequence is 16 residues long. The CDR3 sequence: CSSSSRGLRSGNTIYF. CDR3 coding DNA: TGTTCCAGCAGCTCCAGGGGGTTACGCTCTGGAAACACCATATATTTT.

The J gene is TRBJ2-7, the V gene TRBV6-6; possible D gene TRBD1, 5 bases. Trimming took 3 bases from V and 6 from J, leaving 9 bases between them. The germline gives CDR1 MNHNY, CDR2 SVGAGI (reference sequence). The CDR3 runs to 12 residues. The CDR3: CASSYKGAEQYF. In DNA form, the CDR3 reads TGTGCCAGCAGTTATAAAGGGGCCGAGCAGTACTTC.

The chain employs TRBV19 and TRBJ1-5; 7 bases are a match to TRBD1. Germline values: CDR1 LNHDA, CDR2 SQIVND (reference sequence). The CDR3 is 13 amino acids. J gave up 5 bases and V 7 bases, and 5 bases lay outside the gene matches. CDR3 residues: CASTDRYHQPQHF. The CDR3 DNA reads TGTGCCAGTACGGACAGGTACCATCAGCCCCAGCATTTT. The full variable domain, in which reference TRBV19 and TRBJ1-5 provide the parts outside the CDR3, is DGGITQSPKYLFRKEGQNVTLSCEQNLNHDAMYWYRQDPGQGLRLIYYSQIVNDFQKGDIAEGYSVSREKKESFPLTVTSAQKNPTAFYLCASTDRYHQPQHFGDGTRLSIL.

The rearrangement links TRBV5-1 to TRBJ2-3, with D tentatively TRBD2 (6 bases). The germline CDR1 and CDR2 sequences are SGHRS and YFSETQ. V was trimmed by 0 bases and J by 0 bases, leaving 17 bases between them. The CDR3 is 18 amino acids. The CDR3 spells CASSLGPGRTTSTDTQYF. The CDR3 nucleotides read TGCGCCAGCAGCTTGGGCCCCGGGAGAACTACTAGCACAGATACGCAGTATTTT.

The chain has TRBV5-5 and TRBJ2-7, with 11 bases identical to TRBD1. The ends lost 2 bases at V and 4 bases at J; junction bases unmatched: 11. Germline loops: CDR1 SGHKS, CDR2 YYEKEE (reference sequence). This CDR3 spans 17 amino acids. In DNA form, the CDR3 reads TGTGCCAGCAGCTTTGTGGCTTGGACAGGGGGCGGTTACGAGCAGTACTTC. Amino acid sequence: CASSFVAWTGGGYEQYF. Filled out from reference TRBV5-5 and TRBJ2-7, the complete variable domain reads DAGVTQSPTHLIKTRGQQVTLRCSPISGHKSVSWYQQVLGQGPQFIFQYYEKEERGRGNFPDRFSARQFPNYSSELNVNALLLGDSALYLCASSFVAWTGGGYEQYFGPGTRLTVT.

The table lists this clone with a count of one. The chain recombines TRBV5-6 with TRBJ2-5; D not certain. The ends were cut back, 5 bases at V and 5 bases at J, with 10 bases in the middle. The CDR3 totals 12 residues. Germline V CDR1 and CDR2: SGHDT, YYEEEE. The CDR3 region is CASRIKEETQYF. The DNA of the CDR3 is TGTGCCAGCAGAATAAAAGAGGAGACCCAGTACTTC. Variable domain in full (rest from reference TRBV5-6 and TRBJ2-5): DAGVTQSPTHLIKTRGQQVTLRCSPKSGHDTVSWYQQALGQGPQFIFQYYEEEERQRGNFPDRFSGHQFPNYSSELNVNALLLGDSALYLCASRIKEETQYFGPGTRLLVL.

V and J are TRBV5-5 and TRBJ2-5; TRBD2 matches at 8 bases. CDR3 length: 15 residues. J gave up 3 bases and V 3 bases, and 7 bases lay outside the gene matches. CDR1 and CDR2 from the germline V gene are SGHKS and YYEKEE (reference sequence). The CDR3, as DNA: TGTGCCAGCAGCTCAACTAGCGGAATAAAAGAGACCCAGTACTTC. The encoded protein is CASSSTSGIKETQYF.

The chain uses TRBV5-1 and TRBJ2-5; 12 bases map to TRBD2. The ends lost 0 bases at V and 5 bases at J; junction bases unmatched: 2. Per the germline V gene, CDR1 is SGHRS and CDR2 is YFSETQ. The CDR3 contains 15 residues. The CDR3 bases are TGCGCCAGCAGCTTGGGGACTAGCGGGATTGAGACCCAGTACTTC. Translation gives CASSLGTSGIETQYF.

The chain links TRBV25-1 to TRBJ2-1, with D unresolved. The CDR3 totals 15 residues. Germline-derived CDR1 and CDR2 are MGHDK and SYGVNS. V lost 2 bases and J lost 7, with 15 bases in between. CDR3 loop: CASSENGEGANEQFF. CDR3 DNA sequence: TGTGCCAGCAGTGAAAACGGAGAAGGTGCGAATGAGCAGTTCTTC.

The DNA of the CDR3 is TGTGCCAGCAGTGAAGGATGGACAGGGAGCTCCTACGAGCAGTACTTC. It yields the protein CASSEGWTGSSYEQYF. The chain uses TRBV2 and TRBJ2-7; 8 bases line up with TRBD1. The CDR3 is made up of 16 amino acids. Germline V CDR1 and CDR2: SNHLY, FYNNEI. The junction had 5 bases not matched to a gene; V was cut back by 1 base and J by 0 bases.

Turning to this clone: Germline and junction disagree at one end, which may indicate a read error. The rearrangement uses TRBV7-9 and TRBJ2-1, with unresolved D. The CDR3 is 14 amino acids. CDR1 SEHNR and CDR2 FQNEAQ come from the germline V gene (reference sequence). CDR3 loop: CSSSLDQSSNEQFF. In DNA, the CDR3 is TGTTCCAGCAGCTTAGATCAAAGCTCGAATGAGCAGTTCTTC.

The gene calls are TRBV5-1 and TRBJ2-3; maybe TRBD1 (6 bases). Germline CDR1 and CDR2: SGHRS and YFSETQ. This CDR3 spans 16 amino acids. The V end lost 0 bases, the J end lost 2 bases, and 13 bases lay between the germline ends. The CDR3 DNA reads as TGCGCCAGCAGCTTGGGGGGACACCCGAACACAGATACGCAGTATTTT. Translated, it gives CASSLGGHPNTDTQYF.

The chain recombines TRBV27 with TRBJ2-7; 9 positions agree with TRBD1. The germline V gene encodes CDR1 MNHEY and CDR2 SMNVEV (reference sequence). The CDR3 runs 18 residues. J gave up 6 bases and V 4 bases, and 19 bases lay outside the gene matches. The CDR3 bases are TGTGCCAGCAGTTCCACAGGGGGCGGTTCATCCACGTTGGGCGAGCAGTACTTC. Amino acid sequence: CASSSTGGGSSTLGEQYF.

The rearrangement joins TRBV4-3 to TRBJ1-5; TRBD1 might be the D (6 bases). CDR1 and CDR2 from the germline V gene are LGHNA and YSLEER. Trimming shortened V by 3 bases and J by 2 bases, and 11 bases separated the two germline ends. The CDR3 totals 15 residues. The CDR3 sequence is CASSQNPGGNQPQHF. The CDR3 coding sequence is TGCGCCAGCAGCCAGAACCCAGGGGGCAATCAGCCCCAGCATTTT.

This chain joins TRBV27 and TRBJ2-1; tentative D call: TRBD2 (6 bases). Trimming left V 8 bases short and J 9 bases short, with 23 bases between. The CDR3 runs to 15 residues. In germline, CDR1 is MNHEY, CDR2 SMNVEV (reference sequence). CDR3 DNA sequence: TGTGCCAGCGCACACCTTAGCGGTTTTAGGGCTGAGCAGTTCTTC. Protein sequence: CASAHLSGFRAEQFF.

The chain links TRBV5-1 to TRBJ1-4, with D maybe TRBD1 (6 bases). The CDR3 extends over 14 amino acids. V was trimmed by 3 bases and J by 4 bases, leaving 10 bases between them. The germline gives CDR1 SGHRS, CDR2 YFSETQ. The CDR3 bases are TGCGCCAGCAGCTGGGACATACGTAATGAAAAACTGTTTTTT. It is translated as CASSWDIRNEKLFF.

The genes are TRBV9 and TRBJ1-2, with 8 bases aligning to TRBD1. The CDR3 length is 13 residues. V dropped 3 bases and J dropped 7; count of bases not matched to a gene: 5. Germline V gives CDR1 SGDLS, CDR2 YYNGEE. CDR3 coding DNA: TGTGCCAGCAGCGGCAGGGGGCGTAGTGGCTACACCTTC. Its translation: CASSGRGRSGYTF.

This clone came up once. The chain has TRBV25-1 and TRBJ2-5, with 7 bases identical to TRBD1. The length of the CDR3 is 14 residues. Germline V gene data show CDR1 as MGHDK and CDR2 as SYGVNS. V was clipped by 2 bases and J by 0 bases; unmatched bases: 0. The CDR3 DNA reads TGTGCCAGCAGTGAAAGGGGGCACCAAGAGACCCAGTACTTC. It yields the protein CASSERGHQETQYF.

The V gene is TRBV5-3, the J gene TRBJ2-7; TRBD2 matches at 9 bases. TRBV5-3 falls under the ORF class, with uncertain function. Losses at the gene ends were 0 bases for V and 6 bases for J; bases not matched to a gene: 7. CDR3 length: 15 amino acids. The CDR3 region is CARSLEQREDSEQYF. As DNA, the CDR3 is TGTGCCAGAAGCTTGGAACAGCGGGAGGATTCCGAGCAGTACTTC.

This clone was picked up a small number of times. The gene calls are TRBV18 and TRBJ2-1; D is ambiguous. The CDR3 runs to 13 residues. Trimming took 3 bases from V and 4 from J, leaving 7 bases between them. CDR1 and CDR2 (germline): KGHSH, LQKENI. The CDR3 loop is CASSPTGYNEQFF. CDR3 DNA sequence: TGTGCCAGCTCACCGACGGGTTACAATGAGCAGTTCTTC.

This rearrangement joins TRBV19 to TRBJ2-7, with 10 bases that match TRBD2. The junction had 5 bases not matched to a gene; V was cut back by 9 bases and J by 3 bases. The CDR3 runs to 13 residues. The germline CDR1 and CDR2 sequences are LNHDA and SQIVND (reference sequence). The CDR3: CASRLAGDYEQYF. The CDR3 DNA is TGTGCCAGCCGTCTAGCGGGAGACTACGAGCAGTACTTC.

This chain links TRBV11-3 with TRBJ2-5; 7 positions agree with TRBD1. The CDR3 consists of 14 residues. Per the germline V gene, CDR1 is SGHNT and CDR2 is YENEEA. The ends lost 5 bases at V and 5 bases at J; junction bases unmatched: 8. For the CDR3, the DNA is TGTGCCAGCAGCGCGAGGGGGCGCGAGGAGACCCAGTACTTC. Translating it yields CASSARGREETQYF.